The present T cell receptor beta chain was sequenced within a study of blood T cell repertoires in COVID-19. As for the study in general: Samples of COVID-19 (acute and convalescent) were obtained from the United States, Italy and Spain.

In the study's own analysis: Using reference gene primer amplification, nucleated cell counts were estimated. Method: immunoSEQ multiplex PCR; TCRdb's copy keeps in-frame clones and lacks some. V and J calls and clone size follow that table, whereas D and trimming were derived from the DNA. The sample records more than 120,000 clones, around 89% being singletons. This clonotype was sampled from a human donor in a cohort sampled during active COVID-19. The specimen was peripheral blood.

The CDR3 DNA reads TGTGCCAGCAGTTCAGGGGCCAACTATGGCTACACCTTC. Translation: CASSSGANYGYTF. The V call is TRBV27, the J call TRBJ1-2, with D possibly TRBD1 on 6 matching bases. V was shortened by 4 bases and J by 2 bases, with 8 bases between the two germline ends. The CDR3 has 13 residues. The germline V gene encodes CDR1 MNHEY and CDR2 SMNVEV (reference sequence).